Described below is a single T cell receptor (beta chain) sequence and its context. Its antigen is not known. The V gene's germline CDR1 is SGHAT and CDR2 FQNNGV. CDR3 length: 14 residues. Deletions cut 3 bases from V and 7 bases from J, with 16 bases between. This specimen belongs to a study of blood T cells in healthy people across ages. Each sample used at least 7 million PBMCs. Study-level results: Estimated diversity that came from one million T cells was considered an underestimate.

Primers used in a second PCR of about 6 to 11 cycles were a sample-barcoded 5' primer and a J-beta primer mix. Every sample gave at least 2.5 million paired-end reads containing CDR3. TCRdb itself ran the 5' RACE reads through MiXCR, one entry per CDR3 protein. Of 660,000 or so distinct CDR3 sequences in the sample, approximately 50% were seen once. This receptor was identified in a man aged 55-75 years in good health. This chain connects TRBV11-2 to TRBJ2-7, with D unresolved. The sequencing sample was made of blood. CDR3 region: CASSFDFEYGEQYF. DNA for the CDR3: TGTGCCAGCAGCTTCGACTTTGAGTATGGGGAGCAGTACTTC.